This T cell receptor (beta chain) emerged from a study of chemoradiotherapy in HPV16-positive cancers. The repertoire was sequenced with immunoSEQ multiplex PCR; TCRdb's copy has only in-frame clones and lacks some. The profile shows approximately 50,000 clones, more than 75% of them singletons. Deletions cut 1 base from V and 12 bases from J, with 10 bases between. The germline CDR1 and CDR2 sequences are SGHTA and FQGNSA. CDR3 length equals 12 residues. This receptor was taken from a human donor with HPV-associated anogenital cancer. Sequencing was performed on blood, taken from a patient who underwent chemoradiotherapy. The rearrangement links TRBV7-2 to TRBJ2-1; D is ambiguous. The DNA of the CDR3 is TGTGCCAGCAGCTTAGTTCCCGGTCGGCAGTTCTTC. Translation: CASSLVPGRQFF.